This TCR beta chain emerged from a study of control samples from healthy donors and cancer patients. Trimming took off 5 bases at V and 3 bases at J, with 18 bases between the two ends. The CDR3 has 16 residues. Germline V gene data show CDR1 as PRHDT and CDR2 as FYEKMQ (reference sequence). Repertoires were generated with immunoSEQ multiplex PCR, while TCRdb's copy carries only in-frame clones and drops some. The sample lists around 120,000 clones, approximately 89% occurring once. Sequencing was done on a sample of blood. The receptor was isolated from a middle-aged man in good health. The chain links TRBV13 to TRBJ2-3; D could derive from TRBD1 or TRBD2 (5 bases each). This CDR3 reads CASSPRGLLGTDTQYF. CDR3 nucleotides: TGTGCCAGCAGCCCCCGGGGCCTTCTGGGGACAGATACGCAGTATTTT.